These T cell receptor beta chains were read from a single sample in a study of regulatory T cells in long-lasting Graves disease. TCRdb analysed the multiplex PCR reads with MiXCR anew, one entry per CDR3 protein. This table holds hundreds of thousands of distinct CDR3 sequences, 22% found once. Sequencing used peripheral blood mononuclear cells (PBMCs), obtained when the disease was refractory, from a patient treated with antithyroid drugs. The receptors stem from a female donor with Graves disease. Both conserved end residues are part of each CDR3. The size entry is marked missing in some rows and otherwise reads once, few, many or a size class.

TRBV10-3	TRBJ2-5	NA	CAISGGDRETQYF
TRBV6-1	TRBJ2-2	NA	CASSRRTGLDTGELFF
TRBV11-3	TRBJ2-7	NA	CASSIEEGTSGSAEQYF
TRBV5-1	TRBJ2-7	NA	CASSLGPPGGSYEQYF
TRBV28	TRBJ1-5	many	CASSLPGDGVNQPQHF
TRBV10-3	TRBJ1-4	NA	CATATGDGEKLFF
TRBV5-5	TRBJ2-6	NA	CASSSYRIGANVLTF
TRBV5-6	TRBJ2-1	few	CASSSLKGSYNEQFF
TRBV16	TRBJ1-4	once	CASSQYGEPNEKLFF
TRBV6-2/TRBV6-3	TRBJ2-7	few	CASSDLPGQGTPYEQYF
TRBV28	TRBJ2-5	NA	CASSPDPGLAGSNEQYF
TRBV28	TRBJ1-1	many	CASRPGTGLNTEAFF
TRBV28	TRBJ1-4	few	CASSLGSGHNEKLFF
TRBV15	TRBJ2-7	NA	CATSTWGVDEQYF
TRBV25-1	TRBJ1-2	NA	CASSGPAGGYTF
TRBV11-2	TRBJ1-1	many	CASSPTGMESEAFF
TRBV2	TRBJ1-5	few	CASTPNPGANNQPQHF
TRBV11-2	TRBJ2-1	once	CASSSLAVYGGYNEQFF
TRBV5-1	TRBJ2-7	NA	CASSRFADRGYEQYF
TRBV3-1	TRBJ1-6	many	CASSSGPHSPLHF
TRBV28	TRBJ2-1	NA	CASSSNRGYRYNEQFF
TRBV9	TRBJ1-4	few	CASSVDQYANEKLFF